The following is a T cell receptor (beta chain) sequence with its context. The sample is drawn from a study of cytomegalovirus exposure and HLA in healthy donors. 60 Vbeta and 13 Jbeta primers were used in PCR. Original methodology: Among the unique TCR beta chains that a later analysis counted, around 82 million in all, about 10 million were shared. Clones were sequenced by immunoSEQ multiplex PCR, and TCRdb holds only the in-frame ones, with some missing. For V, J and clone size, that table is used; D and trimming come from the DNA. The sample records more than 150,000 clones, about four fifths being singletons. CDR3 length: 16 residues. The V end was cut by 0 bases, the J end by 0 bases, with 9 bases between. Germline loops: CDR1 LGHNA, CDR2 YNFKEQ.

The chain couples TRBV4-2 to TRBJ2-1, with D uncertain. Material: PBMCs. The source of this sequence is a woman aged 45-60 years in good health and CMV-seropositive. Here the CDR3 DNA reads TGTGCCAGCAGCCAAGATTACCCGAGCTCCTACAATGAGCAGTTCTTC. Its protein product is CASSQDYPSSYNEQFF.